This section outlines one TCR beta chain sequence together with its context. Its antigen is currently not known. Base qualities are missing; no much larger clone stands one base away. V is clipped by 7 bases and J by 2 bases, and the sequence between their germline boundaries is 11 bases long. The CDR3 starts with the cysteine, ends with the phenylalanine, and has 13 residues. Only the CDR3 part of the read is kept: 39 bases, read in frame from the first base. This entry belongs to a study of shared clonotypes between healthy human individuals (dated by TCRdb to 2018 to 2020). Describing the broader study: A few men and two women, aged 18 to 49 years, made up the cohort. Per donor, leukapheresis produced somewhere between about 0.94 and 9.5 billion PBMCs. Libraries were prepared and TCR repertoires were sequenced by different laboratories using diverse techniques, in order to increase sequencing depth and limit assay-specific biases. Blood TCR repertoires of a handful of healthy adults were deeply sequenced to estimate repertoire size and the extent of clonotype sharing between individuals. Findings and caveats that apply to the study as a whole: Pairwise subsampling indicated that sequencing depth was expected to affect the degree of clonotype sharing among donors. Sampling was limited to blood, and TCR repertoires in tissue likely differ from TCR repertoires in blood. The genetic and exposure-history diversity represented was limited by the small number of donors.

Healthy HIV-negative adults with no recently reported acute infections or vaccinations were included as donors. Only Caucasian adults living in Nashville, Tennessee, USA were represented among the donors. For unsorted samples, tens of millions of PBMCs were counted, and genomic DNA was extracted using the QIAamp DNA Blood Mini kit. After blood collection by leukapheresis, PBMCs were isolated using Ficoll-Histopaque density gradient centrifugation and then cryopreserved in the vapor phase of liquid nitrogen. Using the deep immunoSEQ assay, multiplex PCR amplified TCR CDR3 regions from genomic DNA. Extracted genomic DNA from each cell subset was spread evenly across all wells of several immunoSEQ 96-well plates, with each plate serving as a replicate. For unsorted PBMC, roughly 330 ng genomic DNA, equal to 25,000 to 35,000 T cell genomes, was loaded into each replicate PCR. Unsorted PBMC genomic DNA was sequenced across ten immunoSEQ deep assay plates. Purified libraries were quantified with a Qubit 3.0 fluorometer, sized on a Bioanalyzer 2100, and re-quantified with the KAPA Library Quantification kit. Every immunoSEQ 96-well plate was sequenced on a separate single-read 150-cycle Illumina NextSeq 550 flow cell. The study's own analysis went as follows. The immunoSEQ output contained only junctional sequences without quality scores, so filtering could not match that applied to full-length reads. To assign V/J genes and CDR3, sequences were annotated against IMGT germline references using PyIR, a Python wrapper for IgBLAST v1.9. Reads with weak V/J assignments (E-value above 1e-6), missing CDR3, stop codons, out-of-frame junctions, or ambiguous translated residues were removed. V3J clonotypes were defined as sequences sharing the same inferred V gene, J gene, and CDR3 amino acid sequence. The percentage overlap between two repertoires was calculated by dividing the number of shared unique clonotypes by the size of the smaller repertoire. Repertoire richness was assessed with RTK rarefaction, the Chao1 estimator, and Recon v2.1 estimates of unobserved clonotypes. Held by TCRdb, this immuneACCESS table contains in-frame sequences only and omits some clones. Under half of the omission traces to an unresolved V gene where checked; the cause of the rest is unknown. V and J calls and clone size are as listed in that table; D and trimming were resolved from the DNA. Within this sample are about 470,000 clones, with around 79% of them counted one time only. The top ten constitute about 13% of the sample.

Input material: PBMCs. The TCR originated in a woman aged 40 to 49 in good health. Some clones in this sample may be carry-over from other donors' samples. The rearrangement joined TRBV23-1 to TRBJ1-2; the D gene remains uncertain. TRBV23-1 has ORF status, its function being uncertain. The CDR3 reads as follows: CASTDQSNYGYTF. The DNA sequence is as follows: TGCGCCAGCACGGACCAATCAAACTATGGCTACACCTTC.